The sequence of this T cell receptor beta chain was determined in a study of shared clonotypes between healthy human individuals. On the study more broadly: Two women and a few men aged 18 to 49 made up the donors.

The germline CDR1 and CDR2 sequences are MGHRA and YSYEKL. The CDR3 length is 17 residues. V gave up 0 bases and J gave up 5 bases, with 19 bases separating them. Sorted-subset replicate PCRs used 200 ng DNA, 30,000 or so T cell genomes. Clones were sequenced by immunoSEQ multiplex PCR, and TCRdb holds only the in-frame ones, with some missing. The sample holds about 1.5 million clones, approximately 98% seen once. The clonotype was recovered from a man younger than 45 in good health. Sequencing was performed on naive CD4+ T cells sorted from blood. Subset denoted: CD45RA+ positively selected. This chain links TRBV4-1 with TRBJ1-2; a possible D gene is TRBD1 (5 bases). For the CDR3, the DNA is TGCGCCAGCAGCCAAGATCCAGGGTCGAGCAGGACGTATGGCTACACCTTC. Translation: CASSQDPGSSRTYGYTF.